These 25 T cell receptor beta chains share one sample of origin, sequenced in a study of shared clonotypes between healthy human individuals. Repertoires were generated with immunoSEQ multiplex PCR, while TCRdb's copy carries only in-frame clones and drops some. Of about 1 million clones listed, more than 65% are singletons. What was sequenced was memory CD4+ T cells sorted from blood. As to subset: CD45RA-negative fraction. The origin of the receptors is a man aged 18 to 29 in good health.

This clone was seen only a few times. This chain joins TRBV19 and TRBJ1-3; possibly TRBD1 for D (5 bases). Germline loops: CDR1 LNHDA, CDR2 SQIVND (reference sequence). The CDR3 runs to 13 residues. V was clipped by 5 bases and J by 7 bases, with 12 bases between them. The CDR3 DNA reads as TGTGCCAGTAGTCCGAGTGGGGGGAACACCATATATTTT. Translating it yields CASSPSGGNTIYF.

This clone was seen a single time. This sequence joins TRBV11-2 and TRBJ2-5; D unresolved. V shed 0 bases and J shed 5 bases, with 13 bases lying between them. The CDR3 loop spans 15 amino acids. Germline V gene lookup returns CDR1 SGHAT and CDR2 FQNNGV. The CDR3 reads CASSLDLTIGETQYF. The CDR3 DNA reads as TGTGCCAGCAGCTTAGATTTGACAATAGGGGAGACCCAGTACTTC.

This clone was seen just once. The rearrangement joins TRBV29-1 to TRBJ2-7, with D perhaps TRBD1 (5 bases). V lost 4 bases and J 0 bases, leaving 16 bases between the germline ends. The CDR3 sequence is 15 residues long. Per the germline V gene, CDR1 is SQVTM and CDR2 is ANQGSEA. CDR3 DNA sequence: TGCAGCGTTGTGACCAGACAGCCAAGCTCCTACGAGCAGTACTTC. It specifies CSVVTRQPSSYEQYF.

The rearrangement links TRBV5-1 to TRBJ1-5, with D unresolved. The CDR3 is 15 residues long. V was shortened by 4 bases and J by 5 bases, with 16 bases between the two germline ends. Germline loops: CDR1 SGHRS, CDR2 YFSETQ. CDR3 DNA sequence: TGCGCCAGCAGCATCGACGGAGGGCGCTATCAGCCCCAGCATTTT. This sequence encodes CASSIDGGRYQPQHF.

V gene TRBV10-3 combines with J gene TRBJ2-7; D perhaps matches TRBD1 (5 bases). The CDR3 has 15 amino acids. Germline V gives CDR1 ENHRY, CDR2 SYGVKD. The V gene lost 3 bases and the J gene lost 4 bases, with 16 bases spanning the gap. As DNA, the CDR3 is TGTGCCATCAGTGACAATGGGGCAGCAGCATACGAGCAGTACTTC. Its translation: CAISDNGAAAYEQYF.

The chain uses TRBV4-3 and TRBJ1-1, with TRBD1 as a possible D gene (6 bases). CDR1 LGHNA and CDR2 YSLEER come from the germline V gene. Trimming shortened V by 3 bases and J by 4 bases, and 9 bases separated the two germline ends. The CDR3 is made up of 13 amino acids. CDR3 sequence: CASSQGAGTEAFF. CDR3 sequence (DNA): TGCGCCAGCAGCCAGGGGGCGGGCACTGAAGCTTTCTTT.

The V gene is TRBV6-7, the J gene TRBJ2-6; a weak D match, TRBD2 (5 bases). TRBV6-7 is classed as an ORF, of uncertain function. V lost 2 bases to trimming and J lost 0 bases, with 8 bases between them. This CDR3 is built from 16 residues. The CDR3 DNA reads TGTGCCAGCAGTTACGGCGGGCACTCTGGGGCCAACGTCCTGACTTTC. This sequence encodes CASSYGGHSGANVLTF.

This clone has only a few counts. DNA of the CDR3: TGTGCCAGCGCGGTCGGTCAGCGGGGGGACAATGAGCAGTTCTTC. This sequence encodes CASAVGQRGDNEQFF. The chain has TRBV6-1 and TRBJ2-1; 9 positions agree with TRBD2. CDR3 length: 15 residues. J was trimmed by 5 bases and V by 8 bases; bases with no gene match: 10. Germline loops: CDR1 MNHNS, CDR2 SASEGT.

The chain joins TRBV2 to TRBJ1-4, with D maybe TRBD1 (5 bases). The V gene lost 6 bases and the J gene lost 3 bases, with 11 bases spanning the gap. CDR3 length equals 14 residues. Germline values: CDR1 SNHLY, CDR2 FYNNEI. The CDR3 loop reads CASRAGSSNEKLFF. The CDR3 nucleotides are TGTGCCAGCAGAGCAGGGAGTTCTAATGAAAAACTGTTTTTT.

This chain joins TRBV28 and TRBJ1-1, with 8 positions matching TRBD1. The germline V gene has CDR1 MDHEN and CDR2 SYDVKM. This CDR3 comprises 14 residues. V gave up 5 bases and J gave up 4 bases; unmatched junction bases: 6. The CDR3 sequence: CASSTGQGPTEAFF. The CDR3, as DNA: TGTGCCAGCAGTACCGGACAGGGCCCCACTGAAGCTTTCTTT.

As regards this clone: A junction boundary mismatches the germline segment, possibly from a read error. This chain connects TRBV7-9 to TRBJ1-6; 12 bases align to TRBD1. Per germline, CDR1 SEHNR and CDR2 FQNEAQ (reference sequence). This CDR3 is built from 12 residues. The CDR3 DNA sequence: TGTGCCAGCAGCTCGGGACAGGGGGCCCACAAATTT. Its translation: CASSSGQGAHKF.

The rearrangement uses TRBV5-5 and TRBJ1-1; D gene uncertain. With 4 bases removed from V and 4 bases from J, the gap between germline ends came to 14 bases. This CDR3 has 14 amino acids. Per the germline V gene, CDR1 is SGHKS and CDR2 is YYEKEE (reference sequence). Here the CDR3 DNA reads TGTGCCAGCAGCGCGGGTCTCCGATTCACTGAAGCTTTCTTT. Protein: CASSAGLRFTEAFF.

This chain uses TRBV27 with TRBJ2-2; 9 nucleotides match TRBD2. The V gene end was trimmed by 2 bases and the J gene end by 6 bases; junction bases not matched to a gene: 7. This CDR3 is 16 amino acids long. Germline V gene sequence: CDR1 MNHEY, CDR2 SMNVEV (reference sequence). The CDR3 DNA reads as TGTGCCAGCAGTTTACAGAGGGCGGGAGGGCCCGGGGAGCTGTTTTTT. Translation gives CASSLQRAGGPGELFF.

CDR3 protein: CASSQDGTSGGPYEQYF. CDR3 sequence (DNA): TGCGCCAGCAGCCAAGATGGGACTAGCGGGGGCCCCTACGAGCAGTACTTC. V usage is TRBV4-1 and J usage is TRBJ2-7; 14 bases align to TRBD2. CDR1 is MGHRA, CDR2 YSYEKL, per germline. There are 17 residues in the CDR3. V lost 0 bases and J lost 2; bases outside the gene matches: 3.

The chain uses TRBV19 and TRBJ1-1, with D unclear. The CDR3 has 14 amino acids. Trimming stripped 4 bases from V and 4 bases from J, with 13 bases between. Germline CDR1 reads LNHDA; CDR2 reads SQIVND (reference sequence). The CDR3 reads CASSTLAGVTEAFF. CDR3 DNA sequence: TGTGCCAGTAGTACGCTTGCGGGTGTCACTGAAGCTTTCTTT.

On this clone itself: This sample includes further DNA sequences coding for the same CDR3. The chain joins TRBV19 to TRBJ1-2; no clear D gene. Trimming shortened V by 3 bases and J by 4 bases, and 6 bases separated the two germline ends. The CDR3 consists of 12 residues. The germline gives CDR1 LNHDA, CDR2 SQIVND (reference sequence). The CDR3, as DNA: TGTGCCAGTAGTATCGGGCCCTATGGCTACACCTTC. Its protein is CASSIGPYGYTF.

In regard to this clone: Relative to the germline gene, one junction end is altered; a read error may explain this. V usage is TRBV11-2 and J usage is TRBJ1-3; D is undetermined. The CDR3 runs to 18 residues. Germline CDR1 SGHAT, CDR2 FQNNGV. The CDR3 region is CASSLDAGRLYSGNTIYF. The CDR3, as DNA: TGCGCCAGCAGCTTAGATGCGGGTAGGCTTTACTCTGGAAACACCATATATTTT.

V and J are TRBV19 and TRBJ1-1; no clear D. Germline CDR1 and CDR2: LNHDA and SQIVND (reference sequence). The CDR3 contains 14 residues. Trimming took 7 bases from V and 1 from J, leaving 13 bases between them. The CDR3 coding sequence is TGTGCCAGTACCCGGGAATGGGGGAACACTGAAGCTTTCTTT. Its translation: CASTREWGNTEAFF.

This clone was counted many times. Other DNA sequences in this specimen translate into the identical CDR3. The rearrangement joins TRBV18 to TRBJ1-1; TRBD1 is a possible D gene (5 bases). The CDR3 contains 13 residues. Germline CDR1 and CDR2: KGHSH and LQKENI. Trimming removed 5 bases at V and 1 base at J, with 8 bases between. In DNA, the CDR3 is TGTGCCAGCTCAACAGGCCGGAACACTGAAGCTTTCTTT. Its protein product is CASSTGRNTEAFF. Full variable domain (outside the CDR3, taken from reference TRBV18 and TRBJ1-1): NAGVMQNPRHLVRRRGQEARLRCSPMKGHSHVYWYRQLPEEGLKFMVYLQKENIIDESGMPKERFSAEFPKEGPSILRIQQVVRGDSAAYFCASSTGRNTEAFFGQGTRLTVV.

The gene calls are TRBV25-1 and TRBJ1-2; 7 bases are shared with TRBD1. From germline, CDR1 is MGHDK and CDR2 SYGVNS. V shed 4 bases and J 4 bases; nucleotides not matched to a gene: 6. The CDR3 loop spans 14 amino acids. CDR3 loop: CASSGPGTAYGYTF. CDR3 coding DNA: TGTGCCAGCAGTGGACCCGGGACAGCCTATGGCTACACCTTC.

The gene calls are TRBV5-1 and TRBJ1-6; no reliable D call. V dropped 4 bases and J dropped 2 bases, with 13 bases sitting between them. The CDR3 length is 16 residues. Looked up from germline, CDR1 is SGHRS and CDR2 is YFSETQ. CDR3 nucleotides: TGCGCCAGCAGCACCCAAGAACAGACCTATAATTCACCCCTCCACTTT. It specifies CASSTQEQTYNSPLHF.

The chain has TRBV10-3 and TRBJ2-5; D uncertain. This CDR3 contains 14 residues. The V gene lost 5 bases and the J gene lost 3 bases, with 13 bases spanning the gap. The germline gives CDR1 ENHRY, CDR2 SYGVKD. CDR3 loop: CAISQGSNKETQYF. CDR3 sequence (DNA): TGTGCCATCAGTCAAGGGTCAAATAAAGAGACCCAGTACTTC.

This chain's CDR3 is CAISVAGTDTQYF. DNA for the CDR3: TGTGCCATCAGTGTGGCGGGAACAGATACGCAGTATTTT. The chain carries TRBV10-3 and TRBJ2-3; maybe TRBD2 (6 bases). From germline, CDR1 is ENHRY and CDR2 SYGVKD. V was cut by 4 bases and J by 3 bases, with 8 bases left in between. This CDR3 contains 13 residues.

This clone was observed a handful of times. V is TRBV19 and J is TRBJ1-6; D remains unclear. Trimming cost V 9 bases and J 10 bases, with 16 bases left between them. The length of the CDR3 is 13 residues. The germline CDR1 and CDR2 sequences are LNHDA and SQIVND (reference sequence). The CDR3 loop reads CASRDDGISPLHF. In DNA form, the CDR3 reads TGTGCCAGCCGAGACGACGGCATATCACCCCTCCACTTT.

This clone was observed once. The V and J genes are TRBV21-1 and TRBJ2-6; TRBD1, the table's D call, lacks a check against the DNA. TRBV21-1 is a known pseudogene. The CDR3 is 17 residues long. CDR3 sequence reads: CASSKAKGGSGANVLTF. CDR3 nucleotides: TGTGCCAGCAGCAAAGCGAAAGGGGGCTCTGGGGCCAACGTCCTGACTTTC.